The 12 T cell receptor beta chains below come from one sample, sequenced in a study of Graves' ophthalmopathy and Graves' hyperthyroidism. RNA transcripts provided the template for amplifying TCR beta CDR3 regions. An opening RT-PCR round employed HTBI primers and preceded a second-round multiplex PCR. TCRdb analysed the multiplex PCR reads with MiXCR anew, one entry per CDR3 protein. The sample has roughly 1.1 million distinct CDR3 sequences; less than 45% are singletons. The source material was peripheral blood or thyroid tissue (not recorded which). Source of these receptors: an adult man with Graves' hyperthyroidism.

The CDR3 nucleotides are TGTGCCAGCAGCTTAGCGGGCGCGACCTATGGCTACACCTTC. It encodes CASSLAGATYGYTF. The rearrangement joins TRBV7-9 to TRBJ1-2, with no clear D. The CDR3 is made up of 14 amino acids. Germline lookup yields CDR1 SEHNR and CDR2 FQNEAQ (reference sequence). Deletions cut 0 bases from V and 4 bases from J, with 9 bases between.

This chain links TRBV29-1 with TRBJ1-2; 7 bases are shared with TRBD1. In germline, CDR1 is SQVTM, CDR2 ANQGSEA. After removal of 2 bases from V and 4 bases from J, the junction contained 22 bases not matched to a gene. The length of the CDR3 is 19 residues. CDR3 DNA sequence: TGCAGCGTTGAATCTATCCAGGGGGACTCCTATGAGCCCTCCTATGGCTACACCTTC. Amino acids: CSVESIQGDSYEPSYGYTF.

The chain uses TRBV15 and TRBJ1-5; tentatively, D is TRBD1 (5 bases). V lost 2 bases to trimming and J lost 4 bases, with 6 bases between them. The CDR3 runs 13 residues. Germline values: CDR1 LNHNV, CDR2 YYDKDF (reference sequence). CDR3: CATSRWGNQPQHF. The DNA of the CDR3 is TGTGCCACCAGCAGATGGGGGAATCAGCCCCAGCATTTT.

Only a few counts were recorded for this clonotype. A much larger clone differs from this one at a single base, so this may be a read error. The V call is TRBV20-1, the J call TRBJ2-5, with D perhaps TRBD2 (6 bases). CDR1 and CDR2 (germline): DFQATT, SNEGSKA (reference sequence). This CDR3 region has 13 residues. Trimming removed 0 bases at V and 7 bases at J, with 12 bases between. The CDR3 DNA is TGCAGTGCTAGAGAACATGTGGGGGGGACCCAGTACTTC. This translates into CSAREHVGGTQYF.

The V and J genes are TRBV7-3 and TRBJ1-4, with D unresolved. V was clipped by 3 bases and J by 5 bases, with 16 bases between them. The CDR3 extends over 16 amino acids. The germline V gene has CDR1 SGHTA and CDR2 FQGTGA. CDR3 nucleotide sequence: TGTGCCAGCAGCTTGAGCGGAAGCTCCTACAATGAAAAACTGTTTTTT. It codes for CASSLSGSSYNEKLFF.

This sequence joins TRBV7-8 and TRBJ1-1; TRBD1 is a possible D gene (6 bases). V lost 4 bases and J 4 bases, leaving 16 bases between the germline ends. The germline V gene encodes CDR1 SGHVS and CDR2 FQNEAQ. The CDR3 covers 15 residues. This CDR3 reads CASSSGQGGGTEAFF. CDR3 nucleotides: TGTGCCAGCAGCTCGGGACAAGGGGGAGGCACTGAAGCTTTCTTT.

The CDR3 sequence: CASSLEGLSNYGYTF. The CDR3 bases are TGTGCCAGCAGCTTGGAGGGGTTATCTAACTATGGCTACACCTTC. V and J are TRBV5-6 and TRBJ1-2; TRBD1 might be the D (5 bases). The CDR3 runs 15 residues. V lost 0 bases, J lost 0 bases, and 9 bases lay in between. Germline lookup yields CDR1 SGHDT and CDR2 YYEEEE.

This clonotype occurred many times. The V gene is TRBV29-1, the J gene TRBJ2-7; 8 bases map to TRBD2. V gave up 3 bases and J gave up 6 bases; unmatched junction bases: 10. CDR1 is SQVTM, CDR2 ANQGSEA, per germline. The CDR3 totals 14 residues. DNA for the CDR3: TGCAGCGTTGAGAAACCGGGACTAGGAGCCGAGCAGTACTTC. Translation: CSVEKPGLGAEQYF.

The gene calls are TRBV12-3 or TRBV12-4 and TRBJ1-4, with TRBD1 matching over 7 bases. The CDR3 length is 15 residues. Germline trimming cut 3 bases from V and 5 bases from J; bases unmatched to any gene: 6. The DNA of the CDR3 is TGTGCCAGCAGTTTTACTTCGACAGGGAATGAAAAACTGTTTTTT. Amino acids: CASSFTSTGNEKLFF.

The genes are TRBV13 and TRBJ1-1; no clear D. Germline CDR1 is PRHDT and CDR2 is FYEKMQ (reference sequence). Trimming stripped 7 bases from V and 5 bases from J, with 20 bases between. This CDR3 spans 15 amino acids. CDR3 nucleotides: TGTGCCAGCACCCCTTCCCCGACGGGGTTAACTGAAGCTTTCTTT. Protein product: CASTPSPTGLTEAFF. The variable domain in full, completed from reference TRBV13 and TRBJ1-1, reads AAGVIQSPRHLIKEKRETATLKCYPIPRHDTVYWYQQGPGQDPQFLISFYEKMQSDKGSIPDRFSAQQFSDYHSELNMSSLELGDSALYFCASTPSPTGLTEAFFGQGTRLTVV.

Many counts were recorded for this clonotype. The chain carries TRBV7-9 and TRBJ2-7; D gene ambiguous. CDR1 and CDR2 from the germline V gene are SEHNR and FQNEAQ (reference sequence). This CDR3 has 15 amino acids. V lost 1 base, J lost 0 bases, and 10 bases lay in between. CDR3 amino acids: CASSLVGLNSYEQYF. The CDR3 DNA follows: TGTGCCAGCAGCTTAGTAGGGCTTAACTCCTACGAGCAGTACTTC. The full variable domain, with the rest looked up from reference TRBV7-9 and TRBJ2-7, is DTGVSQNPRHKITKRGQNVTFRCDPISEHNRLYWYRQTLGQGPEFLTYFQNEAQLEKSRLLSDRFSAERPKGSFSTLEIQRTEQGDSAMYLCASSLVGLNSYEQYFGPGTRLTVT.

This clonotype came up a few times. The chain recombines TRBV7-9 with TRBJ1-2; 9 bases map to TRBD1. Per germline, CDR1 SEHNR and CDR2 FQNEAQ (reference sequence). The trim removed 2 bases at V and 6 bases at J, leaving 7 bases unmatched. CDR3 length: 15 amino acids. The CDR3 DNA reads as TGTGCCAGCAGCTTAACCGACAGGGGGGAAGATGGCTACACCTTC. This encodes CASSLTDRGEDGYTF. Looking up the rest from reference TRBV7-9 and TRBJ1-2 gives the full variable domain: DTGVSQNPRHKITKRGQNVTFRCDPISEHNRLYWYRQTLGQGPEFLTYFQNEAQLEKSRLLSDRFSAERPKGSFSTLEIQRTEQGDSAMYLCASSLTDRGEDGYTFGSGTRLTVV.